This T cell receptor (beta chain) is drawn from a study of shared clonotypes between healthy human individuals. Study information: Plates per donor: three CD4 naive, three CD4 memory, two CD8 naive, one CD8 memory. Study-wide findings and caveats: The researchers took only blood, and tissue repertoires probably look different.

Investigators divided CD4+ cells into CD45RA+ naive and CD45RA-negative memory subsets. Method: immunoSEQ multiplex PCR; TCRdb's copy keeps in-frame clones and lacks some. This sample yields approximately 2,000,000 clones, of which approximately 90% are seen a single time; approximately 0.4% belongs to the top ten. On this clone: Its target is not known.

The clonotype comes from a man between 18 and 35 years old in good health. Some clones in this sample may be carry-over from other donors' samples. Source material: naive CD4+ T cells from PBMCs. Subset of the sample: CD45RA+ positively selected.

CDR3 protein: CASRFGLNTEAFF. CDR3 nucleotides: TGTGCCAGCAGATTCGGGTTGAACACTGAAGCTTTCTTT. The chain couples TRBV5-5 to TRBJ1-1, with D unclear. Germline V gene lookup returns CDR1 SGHKS and CDR2 YYEKEE (reference sequence). This CDR3 region has 13 residues. V was shortened by 5 bases and J by 0 bases, with 8 bases between the two germline ends. Looking up the rest from reference TRBV5-5 and TRBJ1-1 gives the full variable domain: DAGVTQSPTHLIKTRGQQVTLRCSPISGHKSVSWYQQVLGQGPQFIFQYYEKEERGRGNFPDRFSARQFPNYSSELNVNALLLGDSALYLCASRFGLNTEAFFGQGTRLTVV.